Following are 10 T cell receptor beta chains from one sample sequenced in a study of T cells in Graves' hyperthyroidism and ophthalmopathy. Amplification yielded TCR beta CDR3 regions, with RNA transcripts as the source. The HTBI primer set was used in a first-round RT-PCR of the TCR CDR3. One entry per CDR3 protein results from TCRdb running MiXCR on the multiplex PCR reads. The sample carries approximately 370,000 distinct CDR3 sequences, about 15% recorded once. Sequenced: blood. The receptors here all came from a woman aged 30 to 39 with Graves' hyperthyroidism.

This clonotype was recorded a few times. The chain couples TRBV5-1 to TRBJ1-2; 7 nucleotides line up with TRBD1. The trim removed 1 base at V and 3 bases at J, leaving 3 bases unmatched. The CDR3 length is 14 residues. Germline V lookup: CDR1 SGHRS, CDR2 YFSETQ. CDR3 protein: CASSLTGDDYGYTF. CDR3 coding DNA: TGCGCCAGCAGCTTGACAGGGGATGACTATGGCTACACCTTC.

This clonotype was seen at least ten times. V and J are TRBV27 and TRBJ2-1; 12 bases are shared with TRBD2. CDR1 and CDR2 from the germline V gene are MNHEY and SMNVEV (reference sequence). This CDR3 is 14 amino acids long. With V trimmed by 11 bases and J by 2 bases, 4 bases remained unmatched. The CDR3 bases are TGTGCCTGCCGACTAGCGGGAGCCTACAATGAGCAGTTCTTC. Translating it yields CACRLAGAYNEQFF.

This clonotype was seen repeatedly, ten times or more. The genes are TRBV3-1 and TRBJ2-1; 8 nucleotides match TRBD2. The CDR3 sequence is 16 residues long. The junction had 8 bases not matched to a gene; V was cut back by 4 bases and J by 3 bases. Germline CDR1 reads LGHDT; CDR2 reads YNNKEL (reference sequence). The CDR3 here is CASSPDLAGNYNEQFF. The DNA of the CDR3 is TGTGCCAGCAGCCCCGATCTAGCGGGCAACTACAATGAGCAGTTCTTC.

The genes are TRBV7-2 and TRBJ2-5; D remains ambiguous. CDR3 size: 14 residues. Trimming pared 4 bases from V and 4 bases from J, leaving 13 bases between. CDR1 and CDR2 from the germline V gene are SGHTA and FQGNSA. The CDR3: CASSSHWLPETQYF. Here the CDR3 DNA reads TGTGCCAGCAGCTCCCACTGGCTCCCAGAGACCCAGTACTTC.

This clonotype was observed at least ten times. This sequence joins TRBV10-3 and TRBJ2-5; the match to TRBD1 covers 12 bases. The CDR3 is made up of 16 amino acids. Germline values: CDR1 ENHRY, CDR2 SYGVKD. J lost 5 bases, V lost 3 bases, and 7 bases had no gene match. The CDR3 DNA reads as TGTGCCATCAGTGAACCCGGGACAGGGGGCGGGGAGACCCAGTACTTC. Protein product: CAISEPGTGGGETQYF.

At least ten counts were recorded for this clonotype. The chain carries TRBV6-1 and TRBJ2-5; 8 bases agree with TRBD1. Germline V CDR1 and CDR2: MNHNS, SASEGT. The junction had 5 bases not matched to a gene; V was cut back by 7 bases and J by 4 bases. The CDR3 is 13 amino acids. CDR3 region: CASTRTGRETQYF. The CDR3 nucleotides are TGTGCCAGCACACGGACAGGGCGAGAGACCCAGTACTTC.

Only a few counts were recorded for this clonotype. This sequence joins TRBV7-2 and TRBJ2-3; the match to TRBD2 covers 7 bases. The CDR3 runs to 16 residues. Germline values: CDR1 SGHTA, CDR2 FQGNSA. J lost 2 bases, V lost 1 base, and 6 bases had no gene match. The CDR3 protein is CASSLVLTSLTDTQYF. DNA for the CDR3: TGTGCCAGCAGCTTAGTCTTGACTAGCCTCACAGATACGCAGTATTTT.

This clonotype was seen repeatedly, ten times or more. The chain uses TRBV12-3 or TRBV12-4 and TRBJ1-2; 9 bases match TRBD1. V shed 3 bases and J 7 bases; nucleotides not matched to a gene: 6. This CDR3 contains 14 residues. The CDR3 region has the DNA TGTGCCAGCAGTTTGGACAGGGGTAAGAGTGGCTACACCTTC. Translated: CASSLDRGKSGYTF.

This clonotype was found a few times. V and J are TRBV19 and TRBJ2-1; 8 nucleotides agree with TRBD1. Trimming took 7 bases from V and 2 from J; bases not matched to a gene: 7. Germline V gives CDR1 LNHDA, CDR2 SQIVND (reference sequence). The CDR3 is 15 residues long. The CDR3, as DNA: TGTGCCAGTACCATGGGGGACAGGCCCTACAATGAGCAGTTCTTC. The encoded protein is CASTMGDRPYNEQFF.

In this sample, this clonotype turned up many times. V and J are TRBV28 and TRBJ2-7, with 13 bases identical to TRBD2. Germline-derived CDR1 and CDR2 are MDHEN and SYDVKM. The CDR3 is made up of 16 amino acids. J was trimmed by 5 bases and V by 3 bases; bases with no gene match: 7. DNA for the CDR3: TGTGCCAGCAGTTTGGGATGGACTAGCGGGAGCGACGAGCAGTACTTC. It specifies CASSLGWTSGSDEQYF.